This paragraph covers one TCR beta chain sequence. The target antigen is unknown. This sample is part of a study of cytomegalovirus exposure and HLA in healthy donors. V gave up 0 bases and J gave up 1 base, with 6 bases separating them. Germline-derived CDR1 and CDR2 are MRHNA and SNTAGT. The CDR3 spans 14 residues. The study ran its PCR with 60 Vbeta and 13 Jbeta primers. TCRdb keeps only in-frame clones here, not all; method: immunoSEQ multiplex PCR. Of about 90,000 clones listed, approximately 79% are singletons. Study-wide points: Sequencing depth roughly uniform across donors was assumed in presence/absence analyses. Fewer N-insertions than the roughly 670-donor mean were reportedly shown by an Asian-associated ancestry cluster in a later analysis.

This sequence originates from a man aged 30-40 years in good health and CMV-seronegative. The specimen was PBMCs. The chain couples TRBV6-4 to TRBJ1-1, with D uncertain. CDR3: CASSDSAGNTEAFF. The CDR3 nucleotides are TGTGCCAGCAGTGACTCGGCGGGGAACACTGAAGCTTTCTTT.